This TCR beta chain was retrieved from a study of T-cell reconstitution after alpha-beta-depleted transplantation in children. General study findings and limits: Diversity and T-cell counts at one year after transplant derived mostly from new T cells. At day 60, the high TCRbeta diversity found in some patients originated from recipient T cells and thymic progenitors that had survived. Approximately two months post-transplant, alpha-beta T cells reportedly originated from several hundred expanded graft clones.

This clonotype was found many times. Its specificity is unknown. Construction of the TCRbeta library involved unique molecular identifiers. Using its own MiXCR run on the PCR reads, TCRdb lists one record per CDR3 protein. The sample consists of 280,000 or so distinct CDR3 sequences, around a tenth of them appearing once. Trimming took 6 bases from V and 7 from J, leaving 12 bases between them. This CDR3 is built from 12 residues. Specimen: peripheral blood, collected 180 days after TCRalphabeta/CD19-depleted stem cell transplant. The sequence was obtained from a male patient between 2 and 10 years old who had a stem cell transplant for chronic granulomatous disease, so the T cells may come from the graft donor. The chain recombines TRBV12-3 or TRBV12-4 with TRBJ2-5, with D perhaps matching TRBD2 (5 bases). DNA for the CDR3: TGTGCCAGCAGATCCGCCGGGATGACCCAGTACTTC. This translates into CASRSAGMTQYF.